The 14 T cell receptor beta chains below all came from one sample that was sequenced in a study of blood T cell repertoires in COVID-19 (TCRdb year 2020). Libraries were built with the immunoSEQ multiplex PCR assay. The table comes from immuneACCESS by way of TCRdb, which keeps in-frame sequences with V and J called. Part of the clones is missing from these tables; in studies checked, under half for an unresolved V gene and the rest for unknown reasons. A total of roughly 28,000 clones appear in this sample, 85% to 90% of them only once. The ten largest clones represent 4% to 5.5% of the sample. Specimen: peripheral blood. The receptors were sampled from a man between 65 and 80 years old with active COVID-19.

The V and J genes are TRBV6-1 and TRBJ1-2; D call uncertain. V dropped 2 bases and J dropped 8 bases, with 12 bases sitting between them. This CDR3 comprises 13 residues. CDR1 and CDR2 (germline): MNHNS, SASEGT. CDR3 DNA: TGTGCCAGCAGTGAAATTGAGGGCGGCGGCTACACCTTC. Translated: CASSEIEGGGYTF.

The chain joins TRBV12-3 or TRBV12-4 to TRBJ2-1, with 8 bases identical to TRBD2. J was trimmed by 7 bases and V by 5 bases; bases with no gene match: 4. This CDR3 spans 13 amino acids. The CDR3 DNA is TGTGCCAGCAGTCCGTCGGGGGGGAATGAGCAGTTCTTC. Protein: CASSPSGGNEQFF.

The chain has TRBV10-3 and TRBJ1-1; a weak D match, TRBD1 (6 bases). The V gene lost 5 bases and the J gene lost 2 bases, with 12 bases spanning the gap. This CDR3 is built from 14 residues. Germline V gene sequence: CDR1 ENHRY, CDR2 SYGVKD. This CDR3 reads CAISLTGENTEAFF. The CDR3 coding sequence is TGTGCCATCAGTTTGACAGGAGAAAACACTGAAGCTTTCTTT.

The V gene is TRBV18, the J gene TRBJ2-1, with D possibly TRBD2 on 5 matching bases. The CDR3 sequence is 15 residues long. The germline V and J ends were trimmed by 2 bases and 1 base, with 9 bases remaining between them. Germline V gene data show CDR1 as KGHSH and CDR2 as LQKENI. The CDR3 loop reads CASSPLRRSYNEQFF. As DNA, the CDR3 is TGTGCCAGCTCACCATTGCGGAGGTCCTACAATGAGCAGTTCTTC.

V is TRBV7-9 and J is TRBJ1-2; D is unresolved. Germline V gene lookup returns CDR1 SEHNR and CDR2 FQNEAQ (reference sequence). Trimming stripped 5 bases from V and 8 bases from J, with 15 bases between. The CDR3 totals 13 residues. DNA of the CDR3: TGTGCCAGCAGCCAGCCCTCGGGAGGCGGCTACACCTTC. This sequence encodes CASSQPSGGGYTF.

The chain carries TRBV28 and TRBJ1-1; a possible D gene is TRBD1 (6 bases). The CDR3 length is 16 residues. V was cut by 2 bases and J by 4 bases, with 17 bases left in between. Looked up from germline, CDR1 is MDHEN and CDR2 is SYDVKM. CDR3 residues: CASSLPQQGGSTEAFF. DNA for the CDR3: TGTGCCAGCAGTTTACCCCAACAGGGTGGTAGCACTGAAGCTTTCTTT.

The chain couples TRBV7-9 to TRBJ2-3; 11 bases fit TRBD2. The V gene end was trimmed by 11 bases and the J gene end by 2 bases; junction bases not matched to a gene: 9. The CDR3 has 15 amino acids. Germline CDR1 and CDR2: SEHNR and FQNEAQ (reference sequence). DNA of the CDR3: TGTGCCGGATCAACTAGCGGGAGCCTCACAGATACGCAGTATTTT. Protein sequence: CAGSTSGSLTDTQYF.

This chain links TRBV9 with TRBJ2-5; D remains unclear. Trimming stripped 3 bases from V and 5 bases from J, with 17 bases between. CDR3 length equals 15 residues. The germline gives CDR1 SGDLS, CDR2 YYNGEE. CDR3 DNA sequence: TGTGCCAGCAGCGAGACCCCAGGCTTGGCGGAGACCCAGTACTTC. It codes for CASSETPGLAETQYF. The whole variable domain, remainder taken from reference TRBV9 and TRBJ2-5, is DSGVTQTPKHLITATGQRVTLRCSPRSGDLSVYWYQQSLDQGLQFLIQYYNGEERAKGNILERFSAQQFPDLHSELNLSSLELGDSALYFCASSETPGLAETQYFGPGTRLLVL.

In its sample, this clone was seen once. J is TRBJ2-2 and V is TRBV19; perhaps TRBD2 as D (7 bases). CDR1 LNHDA and CDR2 SQIVND come from the germline V gene (reference sequence). Trimming took 3 bases from V and 0 from J, leaving 17 bases between them. The CDR3 length is 18 residues. CDR3: CASSISWVGGPNTGELFF. CDR3 bases: TGTGCCAGTAGTATCTCCTGGGTCGGGGGGCCGAACACCGGGGAGCTGTTTTTT.

The rearrangement joins TRBV2 to TRBJ1-6; the D gene is possibly TRBD1 (5 bases). V lost 4 bases to trimming and J lost 7 bases, with 14 bases between them. This CDR3 has 15 amino acids. The germline gives CDR1 SNHLY, CDR2 FYNNEI. The CDR3 protein is CASSGRGAENSPLHF. In DNA, the CDR3 is TGTGCCAGCAGTGGCCGCGGGGCGGAGAATTCACCCCTCCACTTT.

V and J are TRBV5-4 and TRBJ1-1; maybe TRBD1 (6 bases). CDR1 is SGHNT, CDR2 YYREEE, per germline (reference sequence). The V and J ends lost 4 bases and 11 bases respectively, with 30 bases between them. CDR3 length equals 17 residues. The CDR3 here is CASSPGGSRDASLGAFF. The CDR3, as DNA: TGTGCCAGCAGCCCGGGGGGCAGTCGGGATGCCAGTCTGGGGGCTTTCTTT. Using reference TRBV5-4 and TRBJ1-1 for the parts outside the CDR3, the full variable domain is ETGVTQSPTHLIKTRGQQVTLRCSSQSGHNTVSWYQQALGQGPQFIFQYYREEENGRGNFPPRFSGLQFPNYSSELNVNALELDDSALYLCASSPGGSRDASLGAFFGQGTRLTVV.

CDR3 loop: CASSSSNRLNYGYTF. DNA of the CDR3: TGTGCCAGTAGTTCCTCAAACAGGTTAAACTATGGCTACACCTTC. V is TRBV19 and J is TRBJ1-2; D possibly corresponds to TRBD1 (5 bases). The V end lost 5 bases, the J end lost 2 bases, and 15 bases lay between the germline ends. In germline, CDR1 is LNHDA, CDR2 SQIVND (reference sequence). This CDR3 region has 15 residues. The full variable domain, with the rest looked up from reference TRBV19 and TRBJ1-2, is DGGITQSPKYLFRKEGQNVTLSCEQNLNHDAMYWYRQDPGQGLRLIYYSQIVNDFQKGDIAEGYSVSREKKESFPLTVTSAQKNPTAFYLCASSSSNRLNYGYTFGSGTRLTVV.

The chain couples TRBV7-2 to TRBJ2-7; 7 bases are a match to TRBD1. V trimming: 4 bases; J trimming: 6 bases; junction bases outside the gene matches: 3. The CDR3 covers 12 residues. In germline, CDR1 is SGHTA, CDR2 FQGNSA. DNA of the CDR3: TGTGCCAGCAGCTGGACAGGCGGCGAGCAGTACTTC. This gives the protein CASSWTGGEQYF.

The chain uses TRBV7-2 and TRBJ2-2; 7 nucleotides match TRBD2. After removal of 4 bases from V and 4 bases from J, the junction contained 6 bases not matched to a gene. This CDR3 comprises 15 residues. The V gene's germline CDR1 is SGHTA and CDR2 FQGNSA. The CDR3 coding sequence is TGTGCCAGCAGCTCTCAGCGGGGAGCCACCGGGGAGCTGTTTTTT. This codes for CASSSQRGATGELFF.